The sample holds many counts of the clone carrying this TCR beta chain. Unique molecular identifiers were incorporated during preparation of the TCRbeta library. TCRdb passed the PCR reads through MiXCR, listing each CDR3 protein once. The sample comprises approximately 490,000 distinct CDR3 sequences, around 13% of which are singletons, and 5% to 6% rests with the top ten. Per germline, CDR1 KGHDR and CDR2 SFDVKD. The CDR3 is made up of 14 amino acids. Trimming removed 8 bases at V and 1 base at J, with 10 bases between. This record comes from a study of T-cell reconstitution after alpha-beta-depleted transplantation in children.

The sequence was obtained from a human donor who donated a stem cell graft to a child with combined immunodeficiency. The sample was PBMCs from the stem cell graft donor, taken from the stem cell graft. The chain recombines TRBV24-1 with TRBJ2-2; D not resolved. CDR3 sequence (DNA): TGTGCCACCAAGCCCAGTCTGAACACCGGGGAGCTGTTTTTT. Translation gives CATKPSLNTGELFF.